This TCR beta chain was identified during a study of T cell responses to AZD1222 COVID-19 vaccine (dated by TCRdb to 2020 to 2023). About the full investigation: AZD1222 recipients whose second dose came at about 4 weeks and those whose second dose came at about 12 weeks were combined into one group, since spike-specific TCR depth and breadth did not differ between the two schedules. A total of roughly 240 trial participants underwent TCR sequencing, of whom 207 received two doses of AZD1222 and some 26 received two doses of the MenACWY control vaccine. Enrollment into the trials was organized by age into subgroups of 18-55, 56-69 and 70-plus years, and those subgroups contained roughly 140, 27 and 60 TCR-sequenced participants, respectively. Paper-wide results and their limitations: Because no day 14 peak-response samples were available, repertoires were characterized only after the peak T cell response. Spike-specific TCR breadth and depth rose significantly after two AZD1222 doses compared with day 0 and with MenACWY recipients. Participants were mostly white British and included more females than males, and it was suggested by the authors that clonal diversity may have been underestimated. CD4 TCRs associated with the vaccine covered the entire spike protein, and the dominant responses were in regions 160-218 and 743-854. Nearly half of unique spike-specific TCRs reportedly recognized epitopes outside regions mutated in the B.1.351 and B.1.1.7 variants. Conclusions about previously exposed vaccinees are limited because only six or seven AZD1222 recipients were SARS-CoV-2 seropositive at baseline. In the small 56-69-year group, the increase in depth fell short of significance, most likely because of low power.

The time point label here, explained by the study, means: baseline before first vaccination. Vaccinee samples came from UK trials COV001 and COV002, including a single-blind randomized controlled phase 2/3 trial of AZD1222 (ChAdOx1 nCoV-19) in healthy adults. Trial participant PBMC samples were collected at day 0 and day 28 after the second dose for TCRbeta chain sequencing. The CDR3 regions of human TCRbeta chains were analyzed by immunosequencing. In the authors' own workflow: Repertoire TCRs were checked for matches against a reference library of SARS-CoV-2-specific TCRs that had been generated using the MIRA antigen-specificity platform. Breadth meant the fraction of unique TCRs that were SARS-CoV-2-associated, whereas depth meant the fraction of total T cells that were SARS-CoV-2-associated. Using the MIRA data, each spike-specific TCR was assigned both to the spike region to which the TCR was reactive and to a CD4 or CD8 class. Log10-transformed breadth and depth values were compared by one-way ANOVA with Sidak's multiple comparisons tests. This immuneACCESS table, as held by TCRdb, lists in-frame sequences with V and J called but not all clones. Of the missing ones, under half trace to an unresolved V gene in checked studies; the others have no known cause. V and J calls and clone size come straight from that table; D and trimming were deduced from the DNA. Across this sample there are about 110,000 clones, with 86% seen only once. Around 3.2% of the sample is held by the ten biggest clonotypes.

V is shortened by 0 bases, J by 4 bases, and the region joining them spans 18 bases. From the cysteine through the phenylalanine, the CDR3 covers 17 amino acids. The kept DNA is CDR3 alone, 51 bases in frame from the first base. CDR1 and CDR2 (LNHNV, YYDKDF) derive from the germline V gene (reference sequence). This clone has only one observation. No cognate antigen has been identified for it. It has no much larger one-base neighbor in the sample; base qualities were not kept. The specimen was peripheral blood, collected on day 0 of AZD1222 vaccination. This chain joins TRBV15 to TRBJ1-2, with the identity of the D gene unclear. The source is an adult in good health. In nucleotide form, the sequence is TGTGCCACCAGCAGAGATCTTGGAGGCAGAACCTCCTATGGCTACACCTTC. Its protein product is CATSRDLGGRTSYGYTF.